This T cell receptor (beta chain) derives from a study of regulatory T cells in long-lasting Graves disease. From germline, CDR1 is SNHLY and CDR2 FYNNEI. There are 16 residues in the CDR3. V lost 6 bases and J lost 4; bases outside the gene matches: 10. CDR3-region Arm-PCR and iRepertoire HTBI primers produced the TCR beta libraries. TCRdb called the multiplex PCR reads again in MiXCR, with one record for every CDR3 protein. The sample carries 400,000 to 500,000 distinct CDR3 sequences, roughly 17% recorded once. Time point specified: newly diagnosed GD, antithyroid drugs for less than 3 months. With RNA extracted from PBMCs as input, the TCR library was made. This clonotype was recorded many times. The same data also contributed to another study, on T cells in Graves' hyperthyroidism and ophthalmopathy.

This specimen consisted of peripheral blood mononuclear cells (PBMCs), obtained at new diagnosis, from a patient treated with antithyroid drugs. V gene TRBV2 combines with J gene TRBJ1-5; TRBD1 matches 9 bases. The receptor was derived from a woman in her 30s with Graves disease. As DNA, the CDR3 is TGTGCCAGCAGCCCTGGCCGGGACAGGGCGAATCAGCCCCAGCATTTT. It yields the protein CASSPGRDRANQPQHF.